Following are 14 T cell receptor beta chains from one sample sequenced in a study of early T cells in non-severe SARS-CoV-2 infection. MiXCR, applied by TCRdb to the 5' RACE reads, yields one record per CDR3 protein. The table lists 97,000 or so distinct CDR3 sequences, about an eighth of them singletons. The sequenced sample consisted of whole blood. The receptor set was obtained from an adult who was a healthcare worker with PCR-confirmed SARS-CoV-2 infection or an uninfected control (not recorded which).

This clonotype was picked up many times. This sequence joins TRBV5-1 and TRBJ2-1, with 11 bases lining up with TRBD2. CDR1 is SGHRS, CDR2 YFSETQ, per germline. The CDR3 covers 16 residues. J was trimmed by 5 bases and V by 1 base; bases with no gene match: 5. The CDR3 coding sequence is TGCGCCAGCAGCTTGACTGGGACTAGCGGACACAATGAGCAGTTCTTC. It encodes CASSLTGTSGHNEQFF.

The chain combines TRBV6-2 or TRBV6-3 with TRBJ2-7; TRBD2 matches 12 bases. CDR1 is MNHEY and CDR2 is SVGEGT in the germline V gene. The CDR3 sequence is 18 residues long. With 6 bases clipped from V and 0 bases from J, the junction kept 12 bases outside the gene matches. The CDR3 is CASSPRTSGVPFSYEQYF. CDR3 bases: TGTGCCAGCAGCCCCCGGACTAGCGGGGTTCCCTTCTCCTACGAGCAGTACTTC.

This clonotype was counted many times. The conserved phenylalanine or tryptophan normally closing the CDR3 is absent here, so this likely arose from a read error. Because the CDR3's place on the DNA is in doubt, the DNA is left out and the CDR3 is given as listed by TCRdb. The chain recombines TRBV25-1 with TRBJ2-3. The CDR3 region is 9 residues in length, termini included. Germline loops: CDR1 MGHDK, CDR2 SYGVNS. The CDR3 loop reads CASSPRVVG.

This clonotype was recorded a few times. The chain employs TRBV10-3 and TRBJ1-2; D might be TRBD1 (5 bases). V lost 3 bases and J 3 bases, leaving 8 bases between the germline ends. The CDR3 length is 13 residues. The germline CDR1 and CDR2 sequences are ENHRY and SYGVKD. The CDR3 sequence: CAISEEGYYGYTF. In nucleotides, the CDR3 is TGTGCCATCAGTGAAGAGGGGTACTATGGCTACACCTTC.

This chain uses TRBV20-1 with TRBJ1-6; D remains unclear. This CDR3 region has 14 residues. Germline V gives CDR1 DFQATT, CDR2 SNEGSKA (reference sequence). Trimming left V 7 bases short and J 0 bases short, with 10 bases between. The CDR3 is CSVGKSSYNSPLHF. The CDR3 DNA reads TGCAGTGTAGGCAAGAGCTCCTATAATTCACCCCTCCACTTT.

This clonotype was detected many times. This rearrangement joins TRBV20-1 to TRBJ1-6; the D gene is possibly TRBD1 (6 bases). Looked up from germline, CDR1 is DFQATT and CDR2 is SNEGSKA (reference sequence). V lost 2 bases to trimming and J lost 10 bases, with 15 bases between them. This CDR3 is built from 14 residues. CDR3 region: CSARNRGIDSPLHF. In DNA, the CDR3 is TGCAGTGCTAGAAATAGGGGGATAGACTCACCCCTCCACTTT.

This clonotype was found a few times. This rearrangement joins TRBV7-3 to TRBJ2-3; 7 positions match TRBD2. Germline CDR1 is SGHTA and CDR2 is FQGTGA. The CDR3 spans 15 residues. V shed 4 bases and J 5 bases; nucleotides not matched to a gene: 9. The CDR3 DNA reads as TGTGCCAGCAGCTCCTTATCCCTAGCGGAAGATACGCAGTATTTT. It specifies CASSSLSLAEDTQYF. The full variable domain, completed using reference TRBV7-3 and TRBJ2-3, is GAGVSQTPSNKVTEKGKYVELRCDPISGHTALYWYRQSLGQGPEFLIYFQGTGAADDSGLPNDRFFAVRPEGSVSTLKIQRTERGDSAVYLCASSSLSLAEDTQYFGPGTRLTVL.

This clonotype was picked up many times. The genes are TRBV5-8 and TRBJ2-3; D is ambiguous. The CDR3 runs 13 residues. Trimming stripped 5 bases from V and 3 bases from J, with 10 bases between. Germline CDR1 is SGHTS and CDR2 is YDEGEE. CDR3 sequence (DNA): TGTGCCAGCAGGTCCGGGCTGACAGATACGCAGTATTTT. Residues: CASRSGLTDTQYF.

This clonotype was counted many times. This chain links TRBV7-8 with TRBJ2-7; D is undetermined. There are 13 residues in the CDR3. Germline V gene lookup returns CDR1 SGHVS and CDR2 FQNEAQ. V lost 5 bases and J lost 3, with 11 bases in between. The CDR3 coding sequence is TGTGCCAGCAGCCCCGCGAGTTTCTACGAGCAGTACTTC. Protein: CASSPASFYEQYF.

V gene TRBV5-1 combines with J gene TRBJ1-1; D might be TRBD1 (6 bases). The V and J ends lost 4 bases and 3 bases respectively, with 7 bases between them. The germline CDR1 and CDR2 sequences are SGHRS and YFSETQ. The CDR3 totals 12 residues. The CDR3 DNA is TGCGCCAGCAGCCAGGGGCACACTGAAGCTTTCTTT. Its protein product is CASSQGHTEAFF.

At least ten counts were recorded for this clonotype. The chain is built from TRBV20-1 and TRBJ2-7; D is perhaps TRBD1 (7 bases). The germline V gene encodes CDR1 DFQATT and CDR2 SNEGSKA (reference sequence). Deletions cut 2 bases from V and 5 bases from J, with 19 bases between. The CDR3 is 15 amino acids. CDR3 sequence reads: CSARSGGGFPDEQYF. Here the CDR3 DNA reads TGCAGTGCTAGATCTGGAGGGGGCTTTCCAGACGAGCAGTACTTC.

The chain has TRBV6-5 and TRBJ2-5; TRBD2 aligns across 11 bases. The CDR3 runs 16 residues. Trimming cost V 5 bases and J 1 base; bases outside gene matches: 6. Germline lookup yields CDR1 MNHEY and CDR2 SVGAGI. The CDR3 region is CASSETGTSGQETQYF. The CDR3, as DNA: TGTGCCAGCAGTGAAACCGGGACTAGCGGCCAAGAGACCCAGTACTTC.

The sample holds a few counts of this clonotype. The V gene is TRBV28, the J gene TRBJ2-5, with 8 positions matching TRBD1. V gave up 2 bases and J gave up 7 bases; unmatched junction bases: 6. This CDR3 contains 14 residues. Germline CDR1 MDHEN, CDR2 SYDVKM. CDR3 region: CASSLTGGIGTQYF. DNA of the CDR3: TGTGCCAGCAGTTTAACAGGGGGGATTGGGACCCAGTACTTC.

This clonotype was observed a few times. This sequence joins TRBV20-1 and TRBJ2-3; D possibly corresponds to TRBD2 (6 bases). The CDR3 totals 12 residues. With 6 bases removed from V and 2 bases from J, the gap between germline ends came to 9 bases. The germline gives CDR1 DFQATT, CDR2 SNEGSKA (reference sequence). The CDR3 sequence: CSATDYTDTQYF. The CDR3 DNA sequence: TGCAGTGCGACGGACTACACAGATACGCAGTATTTT.